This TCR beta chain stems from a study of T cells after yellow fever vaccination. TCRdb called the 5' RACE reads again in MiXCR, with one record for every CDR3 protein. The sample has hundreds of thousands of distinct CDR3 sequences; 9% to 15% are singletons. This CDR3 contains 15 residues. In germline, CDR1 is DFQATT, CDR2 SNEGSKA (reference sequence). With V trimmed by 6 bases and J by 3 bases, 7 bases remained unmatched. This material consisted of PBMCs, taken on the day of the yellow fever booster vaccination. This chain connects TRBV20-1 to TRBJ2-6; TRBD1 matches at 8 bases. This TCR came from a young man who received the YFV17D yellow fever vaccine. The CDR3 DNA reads TGCAGTGCGAGACAGGGGCTGAGTGGGGCCAACGTCCTGACTTTC. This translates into CSARQGLSGANVLTF.